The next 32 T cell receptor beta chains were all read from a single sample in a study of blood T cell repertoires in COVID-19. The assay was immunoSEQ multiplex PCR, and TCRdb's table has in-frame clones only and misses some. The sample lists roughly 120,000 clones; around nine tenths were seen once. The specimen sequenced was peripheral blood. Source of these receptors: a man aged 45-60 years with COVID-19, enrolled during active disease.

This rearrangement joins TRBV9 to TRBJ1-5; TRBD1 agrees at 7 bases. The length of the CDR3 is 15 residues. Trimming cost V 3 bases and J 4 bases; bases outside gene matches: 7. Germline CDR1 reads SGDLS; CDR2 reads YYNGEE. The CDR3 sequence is CASSATTGMNQPQHF. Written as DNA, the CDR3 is TGTGCCAGCAGCGCTACGACAGGGATGAATCAGCCCCAGCATTTT.

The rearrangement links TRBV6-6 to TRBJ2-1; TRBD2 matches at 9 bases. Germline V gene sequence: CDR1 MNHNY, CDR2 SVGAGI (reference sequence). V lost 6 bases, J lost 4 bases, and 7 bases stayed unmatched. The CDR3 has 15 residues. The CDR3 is CASSPIAGEYNEQFF. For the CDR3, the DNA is TGTGCCAGCAGCCCGATAGCGGGAGAGTACAATGAGCAGTTCTTC.

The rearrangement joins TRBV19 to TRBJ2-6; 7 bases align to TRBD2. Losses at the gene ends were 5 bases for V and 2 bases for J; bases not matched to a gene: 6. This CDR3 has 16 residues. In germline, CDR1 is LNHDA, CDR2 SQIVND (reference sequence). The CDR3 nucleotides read TGTGCCAGTAGTTGGGGGAGGGTGACTGGGGCCAACGTCCTGACTTTC. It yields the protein CASSWGRVTGANVLTF.

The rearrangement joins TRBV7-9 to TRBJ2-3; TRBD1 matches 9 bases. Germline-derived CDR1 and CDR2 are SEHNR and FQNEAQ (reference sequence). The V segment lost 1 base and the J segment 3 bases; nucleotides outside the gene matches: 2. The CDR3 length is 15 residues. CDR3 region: CASSLDGTGTDTQYF. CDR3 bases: TGTGCCAGCAGCTTAGACGGGACAGGGACAGATACGCAGTATTTT.

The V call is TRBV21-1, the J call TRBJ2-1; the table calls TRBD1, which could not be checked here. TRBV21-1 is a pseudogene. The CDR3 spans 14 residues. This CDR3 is CASSKEGDYNEQFF. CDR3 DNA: TGTGCCAGCAGCAAAGAGGGGGACTACAATGAGCAGTTCTTC.

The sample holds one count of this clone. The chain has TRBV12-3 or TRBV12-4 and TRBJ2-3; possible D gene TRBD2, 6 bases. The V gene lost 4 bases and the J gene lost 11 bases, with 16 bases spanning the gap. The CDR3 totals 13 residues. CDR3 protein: CASSSNGGSGQYF. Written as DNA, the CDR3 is TGTGCCAGCAGTTCGAACGGGGGATCGGGGCAGTATTTT.

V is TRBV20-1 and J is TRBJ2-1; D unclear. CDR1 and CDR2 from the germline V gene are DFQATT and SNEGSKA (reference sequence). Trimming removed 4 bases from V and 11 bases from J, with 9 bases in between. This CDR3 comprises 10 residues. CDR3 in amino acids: CSATVVKQFF. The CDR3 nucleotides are TGCAGTGCTACCGTAGTTAAGCAGTTCTTC.

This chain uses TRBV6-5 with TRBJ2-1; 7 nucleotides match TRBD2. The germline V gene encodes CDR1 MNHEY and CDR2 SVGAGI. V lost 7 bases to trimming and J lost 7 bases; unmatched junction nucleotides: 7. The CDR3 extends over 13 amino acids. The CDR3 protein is CASTSERENEQFF. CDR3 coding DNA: TGTGCCAGCACCTCCGAGCGGGAAAATGAGCAGTTCTTC.

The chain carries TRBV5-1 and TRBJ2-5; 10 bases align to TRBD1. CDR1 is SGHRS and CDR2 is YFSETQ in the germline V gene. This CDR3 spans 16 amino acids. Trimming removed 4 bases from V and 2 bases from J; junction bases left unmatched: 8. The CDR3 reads CASSQTPGQGQETQYF. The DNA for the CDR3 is TGCGCCAGCAGCCAAACACCGGGACAGGGGCAAGAGACCCAGTACTTC.

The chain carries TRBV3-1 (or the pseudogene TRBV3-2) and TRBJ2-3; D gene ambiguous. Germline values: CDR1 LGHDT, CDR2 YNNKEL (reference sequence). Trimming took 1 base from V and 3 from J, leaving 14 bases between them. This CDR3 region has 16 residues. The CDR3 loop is CASSQGRMVRTDTQYF. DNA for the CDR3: TGTGCCAGCAGCCAAGGACGGATGGTGAGGACAGATACGCAGTATTTT.

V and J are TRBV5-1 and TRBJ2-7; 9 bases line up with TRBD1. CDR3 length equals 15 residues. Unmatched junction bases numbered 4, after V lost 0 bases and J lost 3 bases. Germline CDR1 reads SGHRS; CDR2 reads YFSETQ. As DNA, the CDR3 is TGCGCCAGCAGCTTGGCCCCGGGACAGGGCTACGAGCAGTACGTC. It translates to CASSLAPGQGYEQYV.

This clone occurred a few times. In nucleotides, the CDR3 is TGTGCCAGCAGTGACGGTAGCGGGACCTACAATGAGCAGTTCTTC. This codes for CASSDGSGTYNEQFF. The chain employs TRBV6-4 and TRBJ2-1; 8 nucleotides line up with TRBD2. The CDR3 sequence is 15 residues long. Germline assignment: CDR1 MRHNA and CDR2 SNTAGT. J gave up 2 bases and V 2 bases, and 2 bases lay outside the gene matches.

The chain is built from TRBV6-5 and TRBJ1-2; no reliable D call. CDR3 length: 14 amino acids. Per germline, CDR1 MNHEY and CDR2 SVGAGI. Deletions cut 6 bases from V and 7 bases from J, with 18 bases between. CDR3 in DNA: TGTGCCAGCAGAAAGGACGGGAGAGGAGGTGGCTACACCTTC. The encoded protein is CASRKDGRGGGYTF.

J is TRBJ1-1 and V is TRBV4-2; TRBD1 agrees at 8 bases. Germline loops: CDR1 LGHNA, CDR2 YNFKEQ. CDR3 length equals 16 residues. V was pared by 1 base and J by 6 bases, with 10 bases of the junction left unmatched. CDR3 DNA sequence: TGTGCCAGCAGCCAAGCGACACAGGGGGATCGAGCTGAAGCTTTCTTT. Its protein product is CASSQATQGDRAEAFF.

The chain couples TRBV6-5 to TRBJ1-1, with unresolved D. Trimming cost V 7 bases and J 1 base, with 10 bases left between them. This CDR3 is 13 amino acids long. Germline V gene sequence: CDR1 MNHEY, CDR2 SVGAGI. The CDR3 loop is CASIGEGNTEAFF. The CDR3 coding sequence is TGTGCCAGCATCGGAGAGGGGAACACTGAAGCTTTCTTT.

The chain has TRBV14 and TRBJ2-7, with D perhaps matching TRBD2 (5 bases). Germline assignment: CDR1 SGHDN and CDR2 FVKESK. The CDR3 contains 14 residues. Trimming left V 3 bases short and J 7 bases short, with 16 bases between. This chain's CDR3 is CASSQIAAGREQYF. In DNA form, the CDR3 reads TGTGCCAGCAGCCAGATCGCCGCGGGTCGTGAGCAGTACTTC.

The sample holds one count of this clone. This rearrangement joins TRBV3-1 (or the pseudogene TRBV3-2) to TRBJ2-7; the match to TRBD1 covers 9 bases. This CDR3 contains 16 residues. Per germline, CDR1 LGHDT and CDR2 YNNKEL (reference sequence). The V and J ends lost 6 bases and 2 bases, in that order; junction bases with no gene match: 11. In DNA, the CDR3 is TGTGCCAGCAGGCCAGGACAGGGGAGAGCCCCCTACGAGCAGTACTTC. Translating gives CASRPGQGRAPYEQYF.

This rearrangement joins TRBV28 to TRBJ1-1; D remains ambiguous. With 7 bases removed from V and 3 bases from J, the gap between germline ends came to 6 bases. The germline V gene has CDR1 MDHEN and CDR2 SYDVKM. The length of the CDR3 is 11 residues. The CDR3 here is CASMEDTEAFF. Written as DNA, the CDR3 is TGTGCCAGCATGGAGGACACTGAAGCTTTCTTT. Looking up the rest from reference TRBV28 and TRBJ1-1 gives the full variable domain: DVKVTQSSRYLVKRTGEKVFLECVQDMDHENMFWYRQDPGLGLRLIYFSYDVKMKEKGDIPEGYSVSREKKERFSLILESASTNQTSMYLCASMEDTEAFFGQGTRLTVV.

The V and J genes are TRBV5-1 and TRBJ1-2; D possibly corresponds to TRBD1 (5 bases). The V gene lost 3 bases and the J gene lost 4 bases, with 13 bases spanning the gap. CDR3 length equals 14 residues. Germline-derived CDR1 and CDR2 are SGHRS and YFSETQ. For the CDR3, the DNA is TGCGCCAGCAGCTCGGACACACGGACCTATGGCTACACCTTC. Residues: CASSSDTRTYGYTF.

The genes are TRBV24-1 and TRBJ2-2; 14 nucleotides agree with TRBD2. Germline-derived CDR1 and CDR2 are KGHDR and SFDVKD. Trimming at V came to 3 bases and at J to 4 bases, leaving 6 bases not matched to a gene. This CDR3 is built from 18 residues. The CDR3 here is CATSDPGLAGASTGELFF. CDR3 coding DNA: TGTGCCACCAGTGATCCGGGACTAGCGGGAGCGAGCACCGGGGAGCTGTTTTTT.

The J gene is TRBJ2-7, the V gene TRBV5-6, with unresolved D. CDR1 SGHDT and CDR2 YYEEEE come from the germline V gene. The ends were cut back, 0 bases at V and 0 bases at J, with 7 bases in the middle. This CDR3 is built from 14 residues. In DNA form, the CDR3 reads TGTGCCAGCAGCTTGGTGACGGGCTCCTACGAGCAGTACGTC. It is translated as CASSLVTGSYEQYV.

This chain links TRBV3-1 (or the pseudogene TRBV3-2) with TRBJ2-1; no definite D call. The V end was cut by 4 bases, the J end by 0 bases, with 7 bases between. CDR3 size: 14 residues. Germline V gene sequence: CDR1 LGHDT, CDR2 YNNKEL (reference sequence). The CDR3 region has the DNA TGTGCCAGCAGCCGAAGGAGCTCCTACAATGAGCAGTTCTTC. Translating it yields CASSRRSSYNEQFF.

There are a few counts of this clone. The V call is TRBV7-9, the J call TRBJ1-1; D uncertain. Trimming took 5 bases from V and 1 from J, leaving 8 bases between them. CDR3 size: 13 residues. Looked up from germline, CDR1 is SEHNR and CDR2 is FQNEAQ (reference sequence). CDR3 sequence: CASSTTQNTEAFF. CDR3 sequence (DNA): TGTGCCAGCAGCACCACACAGAACACTGAAGCTTTCTTT.

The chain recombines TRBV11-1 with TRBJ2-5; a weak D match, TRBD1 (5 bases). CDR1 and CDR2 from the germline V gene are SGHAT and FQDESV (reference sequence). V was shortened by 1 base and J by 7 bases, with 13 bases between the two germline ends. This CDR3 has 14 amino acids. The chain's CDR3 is CASSLEPAQGTQYF. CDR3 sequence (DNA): TGTGCCAGCAGCTTAGAACCAGCCCAGGGGACCCAGTACTTC.

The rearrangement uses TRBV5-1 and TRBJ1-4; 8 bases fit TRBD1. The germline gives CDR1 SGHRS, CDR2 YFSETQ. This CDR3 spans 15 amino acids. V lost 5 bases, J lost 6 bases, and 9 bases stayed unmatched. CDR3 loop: CASSGQGGEYEKLFF. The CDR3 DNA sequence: TGCGCCAGCAGTGGACAGGGCGGGGAGTATGAAAAACTGTTTTTT. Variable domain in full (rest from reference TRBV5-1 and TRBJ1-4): KAGVTQTPRYLIKTRGQQVTLSCSPISGHRSVSWYQQTPGQGLQFLFEYFSETQRNKGNFPGRFSGRQFSNSRSEMNVSTLELGDSALYLCASSGQGGEYEKLFFGSGTQLSVL.

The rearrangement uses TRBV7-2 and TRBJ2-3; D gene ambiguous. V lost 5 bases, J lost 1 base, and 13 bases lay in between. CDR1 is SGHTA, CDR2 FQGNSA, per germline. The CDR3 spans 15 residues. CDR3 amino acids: CASSPRSARTDTQYF. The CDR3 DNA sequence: TGTGCCAGCAGCCCGCGGAGCGCCCGCACAGATACGCAGTATTTT. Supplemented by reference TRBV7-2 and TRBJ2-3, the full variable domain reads GAGVSQSPSNKVTEKGKDVELRCDPISGHTALYWYRQSLGQGLEFLIYFQGNSAPDKSGLPSDRFSAERTGGSVSTLTIQRTQQEDSAVYLCASSPRSARTDTQYFGPGTRLTVL.

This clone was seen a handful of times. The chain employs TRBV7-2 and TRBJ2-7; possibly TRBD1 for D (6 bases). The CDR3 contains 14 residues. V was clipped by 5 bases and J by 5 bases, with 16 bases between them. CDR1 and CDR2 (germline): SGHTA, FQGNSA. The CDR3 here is CASSPGQNLHEQYV. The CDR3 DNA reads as TGTGCCAGCAGCCCCGGACAGAACCTGCACGAGCAGTACGTC.

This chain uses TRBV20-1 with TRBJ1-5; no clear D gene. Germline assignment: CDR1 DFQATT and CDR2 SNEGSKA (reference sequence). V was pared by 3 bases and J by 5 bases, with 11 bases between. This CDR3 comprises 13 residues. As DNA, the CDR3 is TGCAGTGCTAGTGATCTTCGGGATCAGCCCCAGCATTTT. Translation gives CSASDLRDQPQHF.

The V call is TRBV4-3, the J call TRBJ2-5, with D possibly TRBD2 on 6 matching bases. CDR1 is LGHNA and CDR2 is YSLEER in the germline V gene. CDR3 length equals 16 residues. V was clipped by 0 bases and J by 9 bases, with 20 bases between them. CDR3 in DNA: TGCGCCAGCAGCCAAGATAGCCCGGGACGGTCGGGGGCCCAGTACTTC. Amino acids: CASSQDSPGRSGAQYF.

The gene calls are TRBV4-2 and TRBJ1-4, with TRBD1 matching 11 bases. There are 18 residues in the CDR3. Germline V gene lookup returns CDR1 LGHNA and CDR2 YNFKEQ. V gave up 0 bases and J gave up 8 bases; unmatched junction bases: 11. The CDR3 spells CASSQDFGDRGWVEKLFF. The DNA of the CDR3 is TGTGCCAGCAGCCAAGATTTCGGGGACAGGGGGTGGGTGGAAAAACTGTTTTTT.

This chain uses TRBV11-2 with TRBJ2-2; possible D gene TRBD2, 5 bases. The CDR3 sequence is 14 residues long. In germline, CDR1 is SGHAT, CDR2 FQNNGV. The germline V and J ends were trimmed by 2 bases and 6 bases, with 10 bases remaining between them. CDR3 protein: CASSLSGVAGELFF. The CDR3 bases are TGTGCCAGCAGCTTATCCGGGGTCGCCGGGGAGCTGTTTTTT.

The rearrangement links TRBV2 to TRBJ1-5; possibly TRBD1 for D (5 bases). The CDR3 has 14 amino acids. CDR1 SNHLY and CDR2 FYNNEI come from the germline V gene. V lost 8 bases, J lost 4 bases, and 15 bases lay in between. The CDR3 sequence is CASGGGAGNQPQHF. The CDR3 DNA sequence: TGTGCCAGCGGGGGAGGGGCGGGAAATCAGCCCCAGCATTTT.